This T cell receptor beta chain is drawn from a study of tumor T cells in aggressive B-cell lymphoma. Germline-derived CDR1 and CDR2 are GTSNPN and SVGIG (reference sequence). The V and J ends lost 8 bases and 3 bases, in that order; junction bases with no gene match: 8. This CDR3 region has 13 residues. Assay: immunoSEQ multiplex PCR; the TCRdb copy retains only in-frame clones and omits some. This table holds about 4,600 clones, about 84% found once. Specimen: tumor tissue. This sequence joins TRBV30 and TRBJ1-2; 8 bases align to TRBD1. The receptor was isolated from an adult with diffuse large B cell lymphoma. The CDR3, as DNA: TGTGCCGGGTTAAAGACAGGGGACTATGGCTACACCTTC. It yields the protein CAGLKTGDYGYTF.